This TCR beta chain derives from a study of blood T cell repertoires in COVID-19. This clone was seen ten or more times. Authors' methods: Estimation of nucleated cell counts was performed using reference gene primer amplification. The assay was immunoSEQ multiplex PCR, and TCRdb's table has in-frame clones only and misses some. Clone size and the V and J calls come from that table; the DNA yielded D and trimming. This sample has more than 400,000 clones, with approximately 85% found just once. The CDR3 contains 11 residues. The V end was cut by 4 bases, the J end by 8 bases, with 11 bases between. The germline V gene has CDR1 GTSNPN and CDR2 SVGIG (reference sequence).

Sequenced: peripheral blood. The chain is built from TRBV30 and TRBJ1-2, with TRBD1 as a possible D gene (6 bases). The TCR comes from a human donor in a cohort sampled during active COVID-19. The CDR3 loop is CAWTTGQGYTF. The CDR3 coding sequence is TGTGCCTGGACCACAGGGCAAGGCTACACCTTC.